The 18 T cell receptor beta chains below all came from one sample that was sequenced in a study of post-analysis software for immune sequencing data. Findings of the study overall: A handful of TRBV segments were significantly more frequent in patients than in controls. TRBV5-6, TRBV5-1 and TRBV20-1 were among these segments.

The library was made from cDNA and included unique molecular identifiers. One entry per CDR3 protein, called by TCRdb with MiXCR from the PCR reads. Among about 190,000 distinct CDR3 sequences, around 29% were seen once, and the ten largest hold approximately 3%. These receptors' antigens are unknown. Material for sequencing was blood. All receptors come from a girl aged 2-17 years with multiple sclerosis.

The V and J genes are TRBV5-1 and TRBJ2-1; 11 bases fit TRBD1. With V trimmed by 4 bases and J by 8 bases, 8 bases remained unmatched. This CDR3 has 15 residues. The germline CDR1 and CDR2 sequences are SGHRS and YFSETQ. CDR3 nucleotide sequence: TGCGCCAGCAGCCCAGGACAGGGGGCAGGGGATGAGCAGTTCTTC. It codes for CASSPGQGAGDEQFF.

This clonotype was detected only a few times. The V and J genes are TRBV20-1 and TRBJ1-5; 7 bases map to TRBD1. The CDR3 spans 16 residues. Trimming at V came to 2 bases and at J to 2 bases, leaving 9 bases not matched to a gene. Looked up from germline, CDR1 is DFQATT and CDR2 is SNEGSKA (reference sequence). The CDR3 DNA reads TGCAGTGCTAGAAGACAGGGTACGTTTGGCAATCAGCCCCAGCATTTT. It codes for CSARRQGTFGNQPQHF.

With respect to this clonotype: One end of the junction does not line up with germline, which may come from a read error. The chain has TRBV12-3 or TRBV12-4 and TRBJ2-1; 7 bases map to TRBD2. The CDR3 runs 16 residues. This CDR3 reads CAGRLTGGSSYNEQFF. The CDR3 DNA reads TGTGCCGGCAGACTAACGGGCGGGAGCTCCTACAATGAGCAGTTCTTC.

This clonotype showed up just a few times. CDR3 region: CASSVPNQETQYF. The CDR3 DNA reads TGTGCCAGCAGCGTACCTAACCAAGAGACCCAGTACTTC. The chain recombines TRBV9 with TRBJ2-5; no clear D gene. The CDR3 totals 13 residues. Germline assignment: CDR1 SGDLS and CDR2 YYNGEE. Trimming shortened V by 1 base and J by 0 bases, and 4 bases separated the two germline ends. Complete variable domain (other parts from reference TRBV9 and TRBJ2-5): DSGVTQTPKHLITATGQRVTLRCSPRSGDLSVYWYQQSLDQGLQFLIQYYNGEERAKGNILERFSAQQFPDLHSELNLSSLELGDSALYFCASSVPNQETQYFGPGTRLLVL.

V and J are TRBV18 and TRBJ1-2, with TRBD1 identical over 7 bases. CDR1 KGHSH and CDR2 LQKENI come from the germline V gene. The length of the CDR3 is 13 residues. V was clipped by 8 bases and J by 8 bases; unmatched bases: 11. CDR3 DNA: TGTGCCAGCACCTTCGACAGGGCTGGAGGCTACACCTTC. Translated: CASTFDRAGGYTF.

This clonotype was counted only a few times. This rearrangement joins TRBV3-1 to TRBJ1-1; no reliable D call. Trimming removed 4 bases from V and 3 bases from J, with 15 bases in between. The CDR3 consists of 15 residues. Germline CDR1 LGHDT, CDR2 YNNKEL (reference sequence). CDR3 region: CASSPSDKGYTEAFF. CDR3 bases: TGTGCCAGCAGCCCGAGCGATAAGGGTTACACTGAAGCTTTCTTT.

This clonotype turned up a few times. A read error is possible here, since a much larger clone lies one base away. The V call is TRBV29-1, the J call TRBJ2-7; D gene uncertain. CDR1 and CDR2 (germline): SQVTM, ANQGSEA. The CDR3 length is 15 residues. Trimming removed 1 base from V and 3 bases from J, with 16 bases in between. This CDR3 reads CSVEGGTNAGYEQYF. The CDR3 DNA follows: TGCAGCGTTGAAGGAGGAACCAATGCAGGCTACGAGCAGTACTTC.

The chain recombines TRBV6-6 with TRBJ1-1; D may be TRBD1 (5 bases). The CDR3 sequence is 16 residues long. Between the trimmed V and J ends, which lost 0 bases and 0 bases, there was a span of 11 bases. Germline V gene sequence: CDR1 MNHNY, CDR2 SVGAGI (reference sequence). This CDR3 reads CASSYSIRDLNTEAFF. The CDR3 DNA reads TGTGCCAGCAGTTACTCGATCCGGGACTTGAACACTGAAGCTTTCTTT.

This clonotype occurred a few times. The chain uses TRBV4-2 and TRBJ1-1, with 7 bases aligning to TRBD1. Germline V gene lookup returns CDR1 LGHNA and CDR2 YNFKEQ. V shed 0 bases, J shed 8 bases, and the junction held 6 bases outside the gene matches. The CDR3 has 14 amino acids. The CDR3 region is CASSQDLEGAEAFF. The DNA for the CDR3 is TGTGCCAGCAGCCAAGATTTAGAGGGGGCGGAAGCTTTCTTT.

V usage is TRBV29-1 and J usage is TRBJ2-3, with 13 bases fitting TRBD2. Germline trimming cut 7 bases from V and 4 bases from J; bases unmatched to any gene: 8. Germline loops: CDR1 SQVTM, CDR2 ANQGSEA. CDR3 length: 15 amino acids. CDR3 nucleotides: TGCAGCGGTTCAGGACTAGCGGGAGACCCAGATACGCAGTATTTT. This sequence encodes CSGSGLAGDPDTQYF.

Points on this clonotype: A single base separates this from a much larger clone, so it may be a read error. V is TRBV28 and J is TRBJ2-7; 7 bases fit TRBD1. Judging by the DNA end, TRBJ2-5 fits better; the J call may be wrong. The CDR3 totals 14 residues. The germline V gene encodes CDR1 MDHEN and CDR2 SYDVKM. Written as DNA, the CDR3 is TGTGCCAGCAGGGAACAGGGGTGGAGAGGGACCCAGTACTTC. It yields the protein CASREQGWRGTQYF.

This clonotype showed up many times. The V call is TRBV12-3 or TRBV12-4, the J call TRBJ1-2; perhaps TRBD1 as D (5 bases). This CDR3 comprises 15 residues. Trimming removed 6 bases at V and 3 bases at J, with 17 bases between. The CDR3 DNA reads TGTGCCAGCAGCCCTGGGGGGGGTTGGGACTATGGCTACACCTTC. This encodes CASSPGGGWDYGYTF.

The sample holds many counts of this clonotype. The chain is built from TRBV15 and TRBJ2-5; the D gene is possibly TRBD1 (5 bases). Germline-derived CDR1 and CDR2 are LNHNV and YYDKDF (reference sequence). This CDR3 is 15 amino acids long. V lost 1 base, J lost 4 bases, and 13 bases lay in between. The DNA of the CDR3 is TGTGCCACCAGCAGAGTAGCAGGGCTGTCAGAGACCCAGTACTTC. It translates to CATSRVAGLSETQYF. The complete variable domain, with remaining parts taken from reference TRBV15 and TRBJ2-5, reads DAMVIQNPRYQVTQFGKPVTLSCSQTLNHNVMYWYQQKSSQAPKLLFHYYDKDFNNEADTPDNFQSRRPNTSFCFLDIRSPGLGDTAMYLCATSRVAGLSETQYFGPGTRLLVL.

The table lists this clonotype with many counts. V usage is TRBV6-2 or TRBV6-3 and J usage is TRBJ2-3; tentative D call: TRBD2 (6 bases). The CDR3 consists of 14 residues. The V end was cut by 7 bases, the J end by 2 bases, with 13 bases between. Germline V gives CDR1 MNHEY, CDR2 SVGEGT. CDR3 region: CASTNGGYTDTQYF. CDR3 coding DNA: TGTGCCAGCACCAACGGGGGATACACAGATACGCAGTATTTT.

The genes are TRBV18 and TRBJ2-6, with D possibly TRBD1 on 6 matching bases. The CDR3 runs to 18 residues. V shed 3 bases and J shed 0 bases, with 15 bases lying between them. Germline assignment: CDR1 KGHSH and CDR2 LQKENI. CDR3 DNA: TGTGCCAGCTCACCTGGACAGCGTATAAGCTCTGGGGCCAACGTCCTGACTTTC. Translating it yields CASSPGQRISSGANVLTF.

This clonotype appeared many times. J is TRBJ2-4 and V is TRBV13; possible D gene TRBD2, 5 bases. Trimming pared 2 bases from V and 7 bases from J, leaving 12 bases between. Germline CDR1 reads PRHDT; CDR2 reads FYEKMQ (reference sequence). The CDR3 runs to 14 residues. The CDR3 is CASSLLGVRNIQYF. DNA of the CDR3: TGTGCCAGCAGCTTACTCGGGGTGAGGAACATTCAGTACTTC.

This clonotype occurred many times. The CDR3 protein is CASSQEGGSNSPLHF. CDR3 sequence (DNA): TGTGCCAGCAGCCAAGAGGGGGGGTCTAATTCACCCCTCCACTTT. This chain uses TRBV4-2 with TRBJ1-6; TRBD1 might be the D (5 bases). This CDR3 comprises 15 residues. V was trimmed by 0 bases and J by 6 bases, leaving 9 bases between them. The V gene's germline CDR1 is LGHNA and CDR2 YNFKEQ.

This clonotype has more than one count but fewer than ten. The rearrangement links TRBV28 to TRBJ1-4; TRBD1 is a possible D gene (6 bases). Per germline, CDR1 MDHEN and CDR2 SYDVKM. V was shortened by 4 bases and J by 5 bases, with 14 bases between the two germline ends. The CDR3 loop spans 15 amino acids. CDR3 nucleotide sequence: TGTGCCAGCAGTTGGTGGACAGATACAAATGAAAAACTGTTTTTT. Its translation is CASSWWTDTNEKLFF.